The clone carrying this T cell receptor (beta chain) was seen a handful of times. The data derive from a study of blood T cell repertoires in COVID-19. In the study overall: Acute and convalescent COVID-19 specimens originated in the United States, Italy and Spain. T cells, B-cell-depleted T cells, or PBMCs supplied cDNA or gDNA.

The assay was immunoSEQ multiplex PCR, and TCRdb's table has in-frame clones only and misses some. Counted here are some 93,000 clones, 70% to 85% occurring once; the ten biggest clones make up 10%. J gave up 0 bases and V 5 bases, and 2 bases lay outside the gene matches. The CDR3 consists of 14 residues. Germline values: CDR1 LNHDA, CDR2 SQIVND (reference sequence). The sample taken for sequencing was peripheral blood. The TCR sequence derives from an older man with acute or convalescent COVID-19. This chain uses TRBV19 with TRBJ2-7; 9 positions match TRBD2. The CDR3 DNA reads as TGTGCCAGTAGTGAAGCGGGAGGCTCCTACGAGCAGTACTTC. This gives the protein CASSEAGGSYEQYF.